One T cell receptor beta chain is described in this entry. One base away lies a much larger clone, so this may be a sequencing read error. Trimming stripped 5 bases from V and 7 bases from J, with 18 bases between. Germline V gene lookup returns CDR1 LNHDA and CDR2 SQIVND (reference sequence). The CDR3 is 15 residues long. No cell sorting was done before RNA was extracted from the tissue. TCRbeta libraries were built with three rounds of nested PCR, modified from ARM-PCR. One entry per CDR3 protein, called by TCRdb with MiXCR from the multiplex PCR reads. The sample contains more than 75,000 distinct CDR3 sequences, roughly 76% of which appear only once. This entry comes from a study of tumor and adjacent non-tumor tissue in lung cancer.

What was sequenced was lung tumor tissue. V usage is TRBV19 and J usage is TRBJ2-1, with a weak D call TRBD2 (5 bases). The TCR comes from a woman in her forties or fifties with non-small cell lung cancer. CDR3 sequence (DNA): TGTGCCAGTAGTTGCGGTAGCGCCCGTGTTAATGAGCAGTTCTTC. It translates to CASSCGSARVNEQFF. Full variable domain (remainder filled in from reference TRBV19 and TRBJ2-1): DGGITQSPKYLFRKEGQNVTLSCEQNLNHDAMYWYRQDPGQGLRLIYYSQIVNDFQKGDIAEGYSVSREKKESFPLTVTSAQKNPTAFYLCASSCGSARVNEQFFGPGTRLTVL.